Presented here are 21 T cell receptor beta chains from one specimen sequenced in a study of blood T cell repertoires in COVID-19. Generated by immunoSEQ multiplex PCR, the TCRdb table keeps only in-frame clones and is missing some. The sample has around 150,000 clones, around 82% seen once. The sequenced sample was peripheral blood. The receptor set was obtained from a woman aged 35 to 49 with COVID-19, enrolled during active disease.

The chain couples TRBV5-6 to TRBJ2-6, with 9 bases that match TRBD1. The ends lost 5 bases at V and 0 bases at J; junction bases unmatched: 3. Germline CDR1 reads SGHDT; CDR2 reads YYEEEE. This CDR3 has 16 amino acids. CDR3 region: CASSQTGGSGANVLTF. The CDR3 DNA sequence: TGTGCCAGCAGTCAGACAGGGGGCTCTGGGGCCAACGTCCTGACTTTC.

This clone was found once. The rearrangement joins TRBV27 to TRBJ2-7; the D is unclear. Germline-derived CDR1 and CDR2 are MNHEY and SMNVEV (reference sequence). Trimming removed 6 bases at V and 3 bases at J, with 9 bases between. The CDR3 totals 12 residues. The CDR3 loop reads CASSRLFYEQYF. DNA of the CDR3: TGTGCCAGCAGCCGGTTATTCTACGAGCAGTACTTC.

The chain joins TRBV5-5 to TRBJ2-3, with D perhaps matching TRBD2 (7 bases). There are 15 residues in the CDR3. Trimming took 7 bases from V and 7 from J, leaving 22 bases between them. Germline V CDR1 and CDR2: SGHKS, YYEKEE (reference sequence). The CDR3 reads CASRQGLADPYTQYF. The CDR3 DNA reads TGTGCCAGCCGCCAGGGGCTAGCGGACCCCTATACGCAGTATTTT.

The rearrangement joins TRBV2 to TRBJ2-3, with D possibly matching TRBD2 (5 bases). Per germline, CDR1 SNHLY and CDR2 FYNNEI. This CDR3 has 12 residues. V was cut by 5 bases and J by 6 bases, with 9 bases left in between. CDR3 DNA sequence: TGTGCCAGCAGTCCCTCGGGGGATACGCAGTATTTT. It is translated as CASSPSGDTQYF.

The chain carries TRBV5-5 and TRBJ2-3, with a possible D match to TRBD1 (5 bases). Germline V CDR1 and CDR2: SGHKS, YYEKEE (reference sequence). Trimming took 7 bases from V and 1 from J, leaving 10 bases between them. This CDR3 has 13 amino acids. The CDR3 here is CASDRERTDTQYF. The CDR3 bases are TGTGCCAGCGACAGAGAGCGCACAGATACGCAGTATTTT.

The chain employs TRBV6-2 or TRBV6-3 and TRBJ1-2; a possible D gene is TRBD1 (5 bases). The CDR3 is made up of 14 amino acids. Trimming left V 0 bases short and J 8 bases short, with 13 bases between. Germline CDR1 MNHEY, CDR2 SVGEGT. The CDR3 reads CASSYSGQGRGYTF. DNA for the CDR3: TGTGCCAGCAGTTACTCCGGCCAGGGCAGGGGCTACACCTTC.

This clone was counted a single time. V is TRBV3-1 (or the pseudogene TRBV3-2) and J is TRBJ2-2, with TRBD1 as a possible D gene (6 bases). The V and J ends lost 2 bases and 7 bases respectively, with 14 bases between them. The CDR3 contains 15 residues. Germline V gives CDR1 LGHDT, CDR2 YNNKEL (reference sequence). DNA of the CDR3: TGTGCCAGCAGCCAACAAGGACAGCGGTTCGGGGAGCTGTTTTTT. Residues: CASSQQGQRFGELFF.

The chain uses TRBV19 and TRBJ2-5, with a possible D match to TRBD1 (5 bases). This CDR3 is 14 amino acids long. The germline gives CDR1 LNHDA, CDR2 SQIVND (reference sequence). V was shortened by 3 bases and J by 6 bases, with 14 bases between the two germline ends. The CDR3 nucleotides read TGTGCCAGTAGTATCCAAGGACAAGGAAAGACCCAGTACTTC. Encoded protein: CASSIQGQGKTQYF.

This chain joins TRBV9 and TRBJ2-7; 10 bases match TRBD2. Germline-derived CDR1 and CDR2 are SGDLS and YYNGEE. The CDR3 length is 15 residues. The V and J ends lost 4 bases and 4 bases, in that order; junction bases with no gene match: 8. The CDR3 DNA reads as TGTGCCAGCAGCCCCCAAGCGGGAGGGCCTTACGAGCAGTACTTC. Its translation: CASSPQAGGPYEQYF.

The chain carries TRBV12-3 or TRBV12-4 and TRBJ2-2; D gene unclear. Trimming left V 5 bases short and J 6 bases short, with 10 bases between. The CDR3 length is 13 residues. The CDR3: CASSPRRAGELFF. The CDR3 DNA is TGTGCCAGCAGTCCCCGACGGGCCGGGGAGCTGTTTTTT.

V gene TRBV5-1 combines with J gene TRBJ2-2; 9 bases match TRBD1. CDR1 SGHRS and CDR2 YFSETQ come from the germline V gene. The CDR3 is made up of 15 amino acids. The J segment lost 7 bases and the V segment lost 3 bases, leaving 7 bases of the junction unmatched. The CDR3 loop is CASSYNRGQGGELFF. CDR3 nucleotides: TGCGCCAGCAGCTACAACAGGGGGCAAGGCGGGGAGCTGTTTTTT.

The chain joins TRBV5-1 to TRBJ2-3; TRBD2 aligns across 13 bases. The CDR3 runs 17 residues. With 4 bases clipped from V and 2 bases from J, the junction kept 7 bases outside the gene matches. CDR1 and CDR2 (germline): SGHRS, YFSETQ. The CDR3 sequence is CASSDSLAGGPTDTQYF. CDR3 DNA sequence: TGCGCCAGCAGCGACTCACTAGCGGGAGGGCCCACAGATACGCAGTATTTT.

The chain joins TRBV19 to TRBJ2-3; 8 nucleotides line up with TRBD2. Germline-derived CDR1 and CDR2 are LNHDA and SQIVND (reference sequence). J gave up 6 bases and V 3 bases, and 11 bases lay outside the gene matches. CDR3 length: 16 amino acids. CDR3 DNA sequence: TGTGCCAGTAGTATCACCCCGGGGGGGGCGGAGGATACGCAGTATTTT. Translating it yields CASSITPGGAEDTQYF.

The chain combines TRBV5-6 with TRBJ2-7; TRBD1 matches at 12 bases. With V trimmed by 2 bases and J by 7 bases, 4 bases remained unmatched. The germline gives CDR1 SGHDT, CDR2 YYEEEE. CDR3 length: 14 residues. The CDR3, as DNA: TGTGCCAGCAGCTTTGGGACAGGGGGCCTGGAGCAGTACGTC. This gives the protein CASSFGTGGLEQYV.

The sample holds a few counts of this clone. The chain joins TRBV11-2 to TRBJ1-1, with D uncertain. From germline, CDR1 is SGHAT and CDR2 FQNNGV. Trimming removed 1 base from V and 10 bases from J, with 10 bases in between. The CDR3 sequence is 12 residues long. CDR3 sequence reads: CASSLGYNAAFF. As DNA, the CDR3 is TGTGCCAGCAGCTTAGGATACAATGCAGCTTTCTTT.

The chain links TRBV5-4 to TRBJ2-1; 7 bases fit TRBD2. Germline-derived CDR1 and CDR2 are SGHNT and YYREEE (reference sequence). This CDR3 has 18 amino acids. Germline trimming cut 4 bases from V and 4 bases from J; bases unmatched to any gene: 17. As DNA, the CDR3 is TGTGCCAGCAGCCCGAGCCGGATGAGTGGGGAGGGGTACAATGAGCAGTTCTTC. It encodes CASSPSRMSGEGYNEQFF.

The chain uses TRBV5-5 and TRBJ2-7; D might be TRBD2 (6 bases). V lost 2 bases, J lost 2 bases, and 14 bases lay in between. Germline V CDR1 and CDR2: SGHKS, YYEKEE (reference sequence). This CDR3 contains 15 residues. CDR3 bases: TGTGCCAGCAGCTTTTCTCCGGGGGAGCCCTACGAGCAGTACGTC. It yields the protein CASSFSPGEPYEQYV.

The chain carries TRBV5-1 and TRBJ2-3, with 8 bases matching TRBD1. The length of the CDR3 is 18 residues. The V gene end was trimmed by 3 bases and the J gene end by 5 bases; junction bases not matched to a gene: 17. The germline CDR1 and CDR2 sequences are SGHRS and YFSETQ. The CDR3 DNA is TGCGCCAGCAGCTCCGGATCCACCCTGACAGGGGTTGGAGATACGCAGTATTTT. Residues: CASSSGSTLTGVGDTQYF.

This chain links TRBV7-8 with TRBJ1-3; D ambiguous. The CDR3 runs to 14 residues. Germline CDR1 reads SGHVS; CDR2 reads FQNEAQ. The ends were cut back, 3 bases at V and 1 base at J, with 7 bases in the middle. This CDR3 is CASSLRGSGNTIYF. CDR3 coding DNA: TGTGCCAGCAGCTTGCGGGGATCTGGAAACACCATATATTTT.

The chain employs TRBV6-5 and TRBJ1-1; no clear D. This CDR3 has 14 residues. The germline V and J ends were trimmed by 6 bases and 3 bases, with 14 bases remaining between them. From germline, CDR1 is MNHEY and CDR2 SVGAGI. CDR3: CASRLGSSDTEAFF. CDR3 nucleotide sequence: TGTGCCAGCAGACTAGGGAGTTCGGACACTGAAGCTTTCTTT.

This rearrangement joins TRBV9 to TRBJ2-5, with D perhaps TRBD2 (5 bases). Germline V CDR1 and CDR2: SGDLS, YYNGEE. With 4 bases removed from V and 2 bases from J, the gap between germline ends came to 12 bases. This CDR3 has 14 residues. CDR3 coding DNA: TGTGCCAGCAGCCCTGACTACCAGCAAGAGACCCAGTACTTC. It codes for CASSPDYQQETQYF.